The clone carrying this T cell receptor beta chain was picked up a small number of times. Its antigen is not known. TCRdb recomputed calls from the reads with MiXCR, one row per CDR3 protein. The sample consists of roughly 500,000 distinct CDR3 sequences, roughly 34% of them appearing once. This sample is part of a study of T cell repertoires in cytomegalovirus infection. With 3 bases clipped from V and 8 bases from J, the junction kept 11 bases outside the gene matches. Germline-derived CDR1 and CDR2 are DFQATT and SNEGSKA (reference sequence). This CDR3 contains 15 residues. This TCR was sampled from a human donor in good health (CMV status not recorded). Some clones in this sample may be carry-over from other donors' samples. Material: cultured PBMCs, obtained from culture after CMV antigen stimulation. The chain recombines TRBV20-1 with TRBJ2-1, with 9 bases lining up with TRBD2. The CDR3 reads CSARAGTSNRDEQFF. CDR3 nucleotide sequence: TGCAGTGCTAGGGCCGGGACTAGCAATAGAGATGAGCAGTTCTTC.